Listed below are T cell receptor beta chains from one sample, sequenced in a study of T cells in Graves' hyperthyroidism and ophthalmopathy. One entry per CDR3 protein, called by TCRdb with MiXCR from the multiplex PCR reads. The sample gives 330,000 or so distinct CDR3 sequences, approximately 18% of which show up once; less than 40% is in the top ten. The specimen was blood. All receptors derive from a man aged 50 to 59 with Graves' ophthalmopathy. Each CDR3 is given with its conserved first and last residue. The D gene is left open where the match is weak. Clone size is stated in some rows and not others, as once, few, many or a class when expanded.

J: TRBJ2-2; size: .; D: TRBD2; V: TRBV7-9; CDR3: CASSLDGRRTGELFF; DNA: TGTGCCAGCAGCTTAGACGGGAGGCGCACCGGGGAGCTGTTTTTT
J: TRBJ1-2; size: .; D: .; V: TRBV7-2; CDR3: CASSLGGAGGYTF; DNA: TGTGCCAGCAGCTTAGGGGGCGCGGGTGGCTACACCTTC
J: TRBJ2-1; size: few; D: .; V: TRBV5-1; CDR3: CASSFDFSYNEQFF; DNA: TGCGCCAGCAGCTTTGACTTTTCCTACAATGAGCAGTTCTTC
J: TRBJ1-2; size: .; D: .; V: TRBV25-1; CDR3: CASSEVGMYYGYTF; DNA: TGTGCCAGCAGTGAGGTGGGAATGTACTATGGCTACACCTTC
J: TRBJ1-1; size: .; D: .; V: TRBV28; CDR3: CASPSFSEAFF; DNA: TGTGCCAGCCCAAGTTTCTCTGAAGCTTTCTTT
J: TRBJ2-7; size: few; D: TRBD1; V: TRBV5-1; CDR3: CASSWDRGYEQYF; DNA: TGCGCCAGCAGCTGGGACAGGGGGTACGAGCAGTACTTC
J: TRBJ2-1; size: .; D: .; V: TRBV13; CDR3: CASGERGVSYNEQFF; DNA: TGTGCCAGCGGGGAGCGAGGGGTATCCTACAATGAGCAGTTCTTC
J: TRBJ2-5; size: .; D: TRBD2; V: TRBV28; CDR3: CASKPGGGQETQYF; DNA: TGTGCCAGCAAGCCGGGAGGGGGGCAAGAGACCCAGTACTTC
J: TRBJ1-4; size: .; D: TRBD1; V: TRBV10-3; CDR3: CAISEGRGNEKLFF; DNA: TGTGCCATCAGTGAGGGCAGGGGGAATGAAAAACTGTTTTTT
J: TRBJ2-7; size: many; D: .; V: TRBV29-1; CDR3: CSVIPGAAYEQYF; DNA: TGCAGCGTTATCCCCGGCGCAGCCTACGAGCAGTACTTC
J: TRBJ2-2; size: few; D: .; V: TRBV5-5; CDR3: CASSLYGTGELFF; DNA: TGTGCCAGCAGCTTGTACGGCACCGGGGAGCTGTTTTTT
J: TRBJ2-1; size: .; D: TRBD2; V: TRBV7-3; CDR3: CASSFLAGVNEQFF; DNA: TGTGCCAGCAGCTTTCTAGCGGGAGTAAATGAGCAGTTCTTC
J: TRBJ1-5; size: .; D: .; V: TRBV28; CDR3: CASIAPRVAGNQPQHF; DNA: TGTGCCAGTATTGCCCCCCGGGTGGCAGGAAATCAGCCCCAGCATTTT
J: TRBJ2-5; size: .; D: TRBD2; V: TRBV3-1; CDR3: CASSQPGLVFGETQYF; DNA: TGTGCCAGCAGCCAACCGGGACTAGTGTTCGGGGAGACCCAGTACTTC
J: TRBJ1-6; size: many; D: TRBD1; V: TRBV12-3/TRBV12-4; CDR3: CASSTGGGSPLHF; DNA: TGTGCCAGCAGTACAGGGGGGGGTTCACCCCTCCACTTT
J: TRBJ1-2; size: .; D: .; V: TRBV12-3/TRBV12-4; CDR3: CASSARDVYGYTF; DNA: TGTGCCAGCAGTGCCAGGGACGTCTATGGCTACACCTTC
J: TRBJ2-7; size: few; D: .; V: TRBV20-1; CDR3: CSASTSGRRGEQYF; DNA: TGCAGTGCTAGTACATCCGGTCGTCGCGGCGAGCAGTACTTC
J: TRBJ2-7; size: .; D: .; V: TRBV5-1; CDR3: CASNMGGGGSYEQYF; DNA: TGCGCCAGCAATATGGGAGGGGGAGGATCCTACGAGCAGTACTTC
J: TRBJ2-5; size: many; D: .; V: TRBV7-2; CDR3: CASSPSWGYQETQYF; DNA: TGTGCCAGCAGCCCCTCTTGGGGGTACCAAGAGACCCAGTACTTC
J: TRBJ2-2; size: .; D: TRBD2; V: TRBV9; CDR3: CASSVGAGGGTGELFF; DNA: TGTGCCAGCAGCGTAGGAGCGGGAGGGGGAACCGGGGAGCTGTTTTTT
J: TRBJ2-7; size: .; D: .; V: TRBV20-1; CDR3: CSAVPGRRSYEQYF; DNA: TGCAGTGCTGTTCCGGGACGGCGATCCTACGAGCAGTACTTC
J: TRBJ1-1; size: few; D: .; V: TRBV2; CDR3: CASSPGGPNTEAFF; DNA: TGTGCCAGCAGCCCCGGGGGCCCGAACACTGAAGCTTTCTTT
J: TRBJ2-2; size: .; D: .; V: TRBV19; CDR3: CAVSRTMNTGELFF; DNA: TGTGCCGTCTCGCGGACTATGAACACCGGGGAGCTGTTTTTT
J: TRBJ2-7; size: .; D: .; V: TRBV29-1; CDR3: CSVEDQGSYEQYF; DNA: TGCAGCGTTGAAGATCAGGGCTCCTACGAGCAGTACTTC
J: TRBJ2-3; size: many; D: .; V: TRBV20-1; CDR3: CSAGRRVRVGTDTQYF; DNA: TGCAGTGCTGGGCGGAGGGTGAGGGTCGGGACAGATACGCAGTATTTT
J: TRBJ2-2; size: .; D: TRBD1; V: TRBV9; CDR3: CASSVGGQVSGELFF; DNA: TGTGCCAGCAGCGTAGGGGGACAGGTGTCCGGGGAGCTGTTTTTT
J: TRBJ1-1; size: many; D: .; V: TRBV7-6; CDR3: CASSPPRQNTEAFF; DNA: TGTGCCAGCAGTCCCCCAAGACAGAACACTGAAGCTTTCTTT
J: TRBJ2-7; size: few; D: TRBD2; V: TRBV2; CDR3: CASSEALQWASGSYEQYF; DNA: TGTGCCAGCAGTGAAGCGCTTCAGTGGGCTAGCGGGAGCTACGAGCAGTACTTC
J: TRBJ2-2; size: .; D: .; V: TRBV5-1; CDR3: CASSLAGPWETGELFF; DNA: TGCGCCAGCAGCTTGGCCGGGCCATGGGAGACCGGGGAGCTGTTTTTT
J: TRBJ1-1; size: .; D: TRBD1; V: TRBV5-1; CDR3: CASRKGTVMNTEAFF; DNA: TGCGCCAGCAGGAAGGGGACAGTAATGAACACTGAAGCTTTCTTT
J: TRBJ2-1; size: few; D: .; V: TRBV7-6; CDR3: CASKGNNEQFF; DNA: TGTGCCAGTAAGGGCAACAATGAGCAGTTCTTC
J: TRBJ1-5; size: few; D: TRBD1; V: TRBV27; CDR3: CASSLSGTGRNQPQHF; DNA: TGTGCCAGCAGTTTATCCGGGACAGGGCGCAATCAGCCCCAGCATTTT
J: TRBJ2-1; size: .; D: .; V: TRBV25-1; CDR3: CASSALTSYNEQFF; DNA: TGTGCCAGCAGTGCCCTTACCAGCTACAATGAGCAGTTCTTC
J: TRBJ2-1; size: .; D: .; V: TRBV9; CDR3: CASSVGPDNEQFF; DNA: TGTGCCAGCAGCGTAGGCCCAGACAATGAGCAGTTCTTC
J: TRBJ2-7; size: few; D: .; V: TRBV10-3; CDR3: CAISEQESYEQYF; DNA: TGTGCCATCAGTGAACAGGAGTCCTACGAGCAGTACTTC
J: TRBJ2-7; size: many; D: TRBD2; V: TRBV20-1; CDR3: CSALSLGGGFYEQYF; DNA: TGCAGTGCACTATCGCTGGGCGGGGGATTCTACGAGCAGTACTTC
J: TRBJ1-1; size: .; D: .; V: TRBV5-6; CDR3: CASSLYGGANTEAFF; DNA: TGTGCCAGCAGCTTGTACGGGGGGGCGAACACTGAAGCTTTCTTT
J: TRBJ2-7; size: few; D: .; V: TRBV6-1; CDR3: CASLGETYEQYF; DNA: TGTGCCAGCCTGGGAGAAACCTACGAGCAGTACTTC
J: TRBJ2-2; size: .; D: .; V: TRBV10-3; CDR3: CAISENTGELFF; DNA: TGTGCCATCAGTGAGAACACCGGGGAGCTGTTTTTT
J: TRBJ2-5; size: many; D: .; V: TRBV5-1; CDR3: CASSLTVPETQYF; DNA: TGCGCCAGCAGCTTGACGGTCCCAGAGACCCAGTACTTC
J: TRBJ2-1; size: few; D: TRBD2; V: TRBV2; CDR3: CASSTSGSTNEQFF; DNA: TGTGCCAGCAGTACTAGCGGGAGTACCAATGAGCAGTTCTTC
J: TRBJ2-1; size: few; D: .; V: TRBV9; CDR3: CASSVTFGPSSYNEQFF; DNA: TGTGCCAGCAGCGTCACGTTTGGACCCAGCTCCTACAATGAGCAGTTCTTC
J: TRBJ2-1; size: .; D: .; V: TRBV7-2; CDR3: CASSRQTGHNEQFF; DNA: TGTGCCAGCAGCCGTCAAACCGGACACAATGAGCAGTTCTTC
J: TRBJ1-3; size: once; D: .; V: TRBV6-2/TRBV6-3; CDR3: CASALGSGTTPGNTIYF; DNA: TGTGCCAGCGCCCTAGGGTCGGGGACTACTCCTGGAAACACCATATATTTT
J: TRBJ2-7; size: many; D: TRBD1; V: TRBV20-1; CDR3: CSATRTTGTGGTDEQYF; DNA: TGCAGTGCCACTCGAACAACCGGGACAGGGGGGACTGACGAGCAGTACTTC
J: TRBJ2-4; size: .; D: .; V: TRBV30; CDR3: CAWSVGAKNIQYF; DNA: TGTGCCTGGAGTGTGGGGGCCAAAAACATTCAGTACTTC
J: TRBJ2-7; size: many; D: TRBD1; V: TRBV20-1; CDR3: CSARTGVYEQYF; DNA: TGCAGTGCTCGAACAGGGGTCTACGAGCAGTACTTC
J: TRBJ2-5; size: many; D: .; V: TRBV7-3; CDR3: CASSFQGGGGETQYF; DNA: TGTGCCAGCAGCTTCCAAGGGGGAGGGGGGGAGACCCAGTACTTC
J: TRBJ1-4; size: many; D: TRBD1; V: TRBV11-2; CDR3: CASSLGQGPEKLFF; DNA: TGTGCCAGCAGCTTGGGACAGGGCCCTGAAAAACTGTTTTTT
J: TRBJ2-5; size: .; D: .; V: TRBV5-4; CDR3: CASSQDLGSETQYF; DNA: TGTGCCAGCAGCCAAGACCTAGGGTCTGAGACCCAGTACTTC
J: TRBJ2-2; size: few; D: .; V: TRBV7-8; CDR3: CASSLVSLAVSGELFF; DNA: TGTGCCAGCAGCCTCGTTTCCCTCGCCGTGAGCGGGGAGCTGTTTTTT
J: TRBJ1-3; size: .; D: .; V: TRBV20-1; CDR3: CSGYSGAGNTIYF; DNA: TGCAGTGGGTACAGTGGGGCTGGAAACACCATATATTTT
J: TRBJ1-4; size: few; D: .; V: TRBV12-3/TRBV12-4; CDR3: CASSLWETVNEELFF; DNA: TGTGCCAGCAGTTTATGGGAGACCGTTAATGAAGAACTGTTTTTT
J: TRBJ2-1; size: many; D: .; V: TRBV7-8; CDR3: CASSLAGEKYNEQFF; DNA: TGTGCCAGCAGCTTAGCGGGAGAGAAGTACAATGAGCAGTTCTTC
J: TRBJ2-7; size: .; D: TRBD2; V: TRBV5-1; CDR3: CASSPGLAGGLSYEQYF; DNA: TGCGCCAGCAGCCCGGGACTAGCGGGAGGCCTCTCCTACGAGCAGTACTTC
J: TRBJ2-7; size: .; D: TRBD1; V: TRBV29-1; CDR3: CSVEGQGTYEQYF; DNA: TGCAGCGTTGAGGGACAGGGGACCTACGAGCAGTACTTC
J: TRBJ1-2; size: many; D: .; V: TRBV12-3/TRBV12-4; CDR3: CASSFSMSGYTF; DNA: TGTGCCAGCAGTTTCTCAATGAGTGGCTACACCTTC